This T cell receptor (beta chain) was identified in a study of blood T cell repertoires in COVID-19. Study-level information: Nucleic acid was either cDNA or gDNA, and it came from T cells, B-cell-depleted T cells, or PBMCs.

Source study methods: Reference gene primer amplification gave estimated nucleated cell counts. Produced via immunoSEQ multiplex PCR; TCRdb's table is partial and in-frame only. Clone size and V and J calls were adopted from that table, with D and trimming inferred from the DNA. The sample includes roughly 80,000 clones, 83% of them seen just once. The CDR3 runs to 14 residues. Germline CDR1 reads SGHTA; CDR2 reads FQGTGA. V shed 1 base and J shed 2 bases, with 7 bases lying between them. The specimen sequenced was peripheral blood. The receptor comes from a woman older than 75 with acute or convalescent COVID-19. The chain carries TRBV7-3 and TRBJ2-3; D is possibly TRBD2 (5 bases). CDR3 DNA sequence: TGTGCCAGCAGCTTAAAGCGGCTCACAGATACGCAGTATTTT. As protein: CASSLKRLTDTQYF.